This passage covers 7 T cell receptor beta chains from one sample sequenced in a study of blood T cell repertoires in COVID-19. TCRdb's table, derived via immunoSEQ multiplex PCR, lists solely in-frame clones and lacks some. The table lists 65,000 or so clones, around four fifths of them singletons. The specimen was peripheral blood. The receptor set was obtained from an elderly man with acute or convalescent COVID-19.

This clone came up a few times. This sequence joins TRBV19 and TRBJ1-2; no definite D call. The CDR3 is 13 residues long. Germline CDR1 LNHDA, CDR2 SQIVND (reference sequence). Trimming took 3 bases from V and 8 from J, leaving 13 bases between them. The CDR3 region is CASSMRGVYGYTF. Written as DNA, the CDR3 is TGTGCCAGTAGTATGCGGGGTGTCTACGGCTACACCTTC.

V gene TRBV11-2 combines with J gene TRBJ1-4; TRBD1 might be the D (5 bases). V shed 5 bases and J shed 6 bases, with 16 bases lying between them. CDR1 and CDR2 from the germline V gene are SGHAT and FQNNGV. The CDR3 length is 15 residues. This CDR3 is CASSLRVAGDEKLFF. The CDR3 nucleotides are TGTGCCAGCAGCCTCCGGGTAGCGGGGGATGAAAAACTGTTTTTT.

This clone was recorded many times. The chain has TRBV4-1 and TRBJ2-1; possibly TRBD1 for D (6 bases). The CDR3 is 15 amino acids. Per germline, CDR1 MGHRA and CDR2 YSYEKL. With 1 base removed from V and 6 bases from J, the gap between germline ends came to 13 bases. CDR3 amino acids: CASSQAETGGNEQFF. The CDR3 DNA reads as TGCGCCAGCAGCCAAGCCGAGACAGGTGGCAATGAGCAGTTCTTC.

The chain is built from TRBV5-5 and TRBJ1-2; D might be TRBD1 (6 bases). V lost 2 bases to trimming and J lost 4 bases, with 15 bases between them. The CDR3 runs to 15 residues. The V gene's germline CDR1 is SGHKS and CDR2 YYEKEE (reference sequence). This CDR3 is CASSLTGFGSYGYTF. CDR3 bases: TGTGCCAGCAGCTTAACAGGGTTCGGAAGCTATGGCTACACCTTC.

The chain carries TRBV25-1 and TRBJ2-7; TRBD1 might be the D (5 bases). The CDR3 is 15 amino acids. V dropped 1 base and J dropped 0 bases, with 10 bases sitting between them. CDR1 and CDR2 (germline): MGHDK, SYGVNS. Written as DNA, the CDR3 is TGTGCCAGCAGTGAATGGGCAGGGATCTCCTACGAGCAGTACTTC. Residues: CASSEWAGISYEQYF.

This clone was observed a handful of times. The chain joins TRBV14 to TRBJ2-1; 9 bases are a match to TRBD1. The V and J ends lost 1 base and 5 bases, in that order; junction bases with no gene match: 6. From germline, CDR1 is SGHDN and CDR2 FVKESK. The CDR3 is made up of 16 amino acids. CDR3: CASSQVPGQGDNEQFF. The CDR3 DNA is TGTGCCAGCAGCCAAGTCCCGGGACAGGGAGACAATGAGCAGTTCTTC.

The chain employs TRBV2 and TRBJ2-3; 9 nucleotides align to TRBD1. V shed 5 bases, J shed 14 bases, and the junction held 23 bases outside the gene matches. Germline lookup yields CDR1 SNHLY and CDR2 FYNNEI. The CDR3 is made up of 17 amino acids. CDR3 coding DNA: TGTGCCAGCAGTAACCTAAACCGGGACAGGGTTTCTTCGTCGCGGTATTTT. Amino acid sequence: CASSNLNRDRVSSSRYF. Supplemented by reference TRBV2 and TRBJ2-3, the full variable domain reads EPEVTQTPSHQVTQMGQEVILRCVPISNHLYFYWYRQILGQKVEFLVSFYNNEISEKSEIFDDQFSVERPDGSNFTLKIRSTKLEDSAMYFCASSNLNRDRVSSSRYFGPGTRLTVL.